This entry lists 5 T cell receptor beta chains sequenced from one sample in a study of blood T cell repertoires in COVID-19. Assay: immunoSEQ multiplex PCR; the TCRdb copy retains only in-frame clones and omits some. This sample has 300,000 to 350,000 clones, with 88% found just once. Sequenced sample: peripheral blood. Source of these receptors: a woman between 65 and 79 years old with COVID-19, enrolled during active disease.

The rearrangement uses TRBV10-1 and TRBJ1-1; 9 bases match TRBD1. The V gene end was trimmed by 3 bases and the J gene end by 1 base; junction bases not matched to a gene: 6. There are 16 residues in the CDR3. The V gene's germline CDR1 is WNHNN and CDR2 SYGVQD (reference sequence). The CDR3: CASSEHRDRANTEAFF. CDR3 nucleotides: TGCGCCAGCAGTGAACACCGGGACAGGGCGAACACTGAAGCTTTCTTT.

The CDR3 region has the DNA TGTGCCAGTAGAAAAGAGGGAGGGAGGGAGACCCAGTACTTC. It is translated as CASRKEGGRETQYF. V is TRBV19 and J is TRBJ2-5; 7 bases fit TRBD2. J gave up 5 bases and V 6 bases, and 9 bases lay outside the gene matches. CDR3 size: 14 residues. Germline CDR1 and CDR2: LNHDA and SQIVND (reference sequence).

The CDR3 is CASSFGQGNEQFF. The CDR3 nucleotides read TGTGCCAGTAGTTTCGGACAGGGGAATGAGCAGTTCTTC. J is TRBJ2-1 and V is TRBV19; 9 bases match TRBD1. Looked up from germline, CDR1 is LNHDA and CDR2 is SQIVND (reference sequence). Trimming cost V 5 bases and J 7 bases; bases outside gene matches: 3. This CDR3 comprises 13 residues.

As to this clone: At the DNA level, this CDR3 is encoded by other sequences in the same sample as well. The CDR3 spells CAWNPGQGGSPLHF. The CDR3 region has the DNA TGTGCCTGGAACCCGGGACAGGGAGGTTCACCCCTCCACTTT. V is TRBV30 and J is TRBJ1-6; TRBD1 matches 9 bases. CDR3 length equals 14 residues. Germline CDR1 GTSNPN, CDR2 SVGIG (reference sequence). V lost 4 bases, J lost 9 bases, and 7 bases stayed unmatched.

This sequence joins TRBV28 and TRBJ2-3; 8 nucleotides match TRBD1. Per germline, CDR1 MDHEN and CDR2 SYDVKM. V shed 3 bases, J shed 3 bases, and the junction held 20 bases outside the gene matches. This CDR3 comprises 20 residues. The CDR3 spells CASSFWGGQGSILSTDTQYF. CDR3 DNA: TGTGCCAGCAGTTTTTGGGGCGGACAGGGCTCCATTCTAAGTACAGATACGCAGTATTTT.